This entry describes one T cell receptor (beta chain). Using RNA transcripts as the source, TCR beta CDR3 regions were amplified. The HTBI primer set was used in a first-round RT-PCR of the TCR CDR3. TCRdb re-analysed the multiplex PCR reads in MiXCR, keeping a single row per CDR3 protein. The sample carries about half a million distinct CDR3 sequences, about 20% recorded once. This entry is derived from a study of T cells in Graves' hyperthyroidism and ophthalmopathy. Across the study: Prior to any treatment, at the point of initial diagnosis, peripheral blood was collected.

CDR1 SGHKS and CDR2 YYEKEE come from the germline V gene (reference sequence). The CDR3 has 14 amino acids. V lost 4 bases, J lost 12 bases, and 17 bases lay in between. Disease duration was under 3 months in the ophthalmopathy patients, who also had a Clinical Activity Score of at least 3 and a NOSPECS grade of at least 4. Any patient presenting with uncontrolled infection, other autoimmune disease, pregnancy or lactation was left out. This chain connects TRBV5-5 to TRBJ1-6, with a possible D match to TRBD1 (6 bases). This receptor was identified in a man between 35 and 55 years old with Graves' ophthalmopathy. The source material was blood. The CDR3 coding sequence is TGTGCCAGCAGCCGGGACATGGGACGGATACCCCTCCACTTT. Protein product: CASSRDMGRIPLHF.